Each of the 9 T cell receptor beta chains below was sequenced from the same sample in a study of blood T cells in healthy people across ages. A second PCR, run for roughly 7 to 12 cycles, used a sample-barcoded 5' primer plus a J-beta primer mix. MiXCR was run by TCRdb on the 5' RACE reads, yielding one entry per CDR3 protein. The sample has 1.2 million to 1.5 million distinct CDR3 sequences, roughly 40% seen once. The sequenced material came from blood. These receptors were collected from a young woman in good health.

In DNA, the CDR3 is TGCGCCAGCAGCCAGGATTCGAACTTTGGGAACTATGGCTACACCTTC. This sequence encodes CASSQDSNFGNYGYTF. The chain links TRBV4-1 to TRBJ1-2, with D unclear. The germline V gene has CDR1 MGHRA and CDR2 YSYEKL. The CDR3 is 16 amino acids. Trimming cost V 3 bases and J 2 bases, with 16 bases left between them.

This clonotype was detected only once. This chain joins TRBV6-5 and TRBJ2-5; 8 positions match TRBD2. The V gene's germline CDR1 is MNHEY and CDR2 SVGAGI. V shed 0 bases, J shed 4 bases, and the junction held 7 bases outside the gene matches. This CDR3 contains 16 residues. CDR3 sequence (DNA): TGTGCCAGCAGTTACTCGTTTTTCGGGGGGGGAGAGACCCAGTACTTC. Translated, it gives CASSYSFFGGGETQYF.

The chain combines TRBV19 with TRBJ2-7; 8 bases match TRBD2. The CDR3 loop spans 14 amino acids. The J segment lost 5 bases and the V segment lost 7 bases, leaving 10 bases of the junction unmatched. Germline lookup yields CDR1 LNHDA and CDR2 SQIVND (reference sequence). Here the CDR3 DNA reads TGTGCCAGTAAGATTGCGGGAGGTTCCCACGAGCAGTACTTC. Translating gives CASKIAGGSHEQYF.

DNA of the CDR3: TGTGCCAGCAGTGAAGTAGGACAGGGTGTTCAGCCCCAGCATTTT. It encodes CASSEVGQGVQPQHF. V is TRBV2 and J is TRBJ1-5; TRBD1 matches at 8 bases. The CDR3 consists of 15 residues. CDR1 SNHLY and CDR2 FYNNEI come from the germline V gene. V was pared by 1 base and J by 6 bases, with 5 bases of the junction left unmatched.

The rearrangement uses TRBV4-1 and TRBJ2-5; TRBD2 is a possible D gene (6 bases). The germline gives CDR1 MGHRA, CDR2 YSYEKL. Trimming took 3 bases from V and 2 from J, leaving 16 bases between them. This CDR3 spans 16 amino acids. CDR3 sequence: CASSHTDSGPQETQYF. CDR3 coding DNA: TGCGCCAGCAGCCATACAGATAGCGGACCTCAAGAGACCCAGTACTTC.

For the CDR3, the DNA is TGCAGTGCTAGAGATCTAGGACAGGGGGCGGGTTATGGCTACACCTTC. The encoded protein is CSARDLGQGAGYGYTF. The chain combines TRBV20-1 with TRBJ1-2, with 11 bases that match TRBD1. This CDR3 has 16 amino acids. Losses at the gene ends were 0 bases for V and 5 bases for J; bases not matched to a gene: 8. Looked up from germline, CDR1 is DFQATT and CDR2 is SNEGSKA (reference sequence).

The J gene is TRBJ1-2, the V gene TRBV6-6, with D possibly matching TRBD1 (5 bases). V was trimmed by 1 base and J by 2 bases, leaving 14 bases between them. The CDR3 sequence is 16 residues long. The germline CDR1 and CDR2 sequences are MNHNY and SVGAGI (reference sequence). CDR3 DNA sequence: TGTGCCAGCAGTTACTTAGGGACTCTAGGGAACTATGGCTACACCTTC. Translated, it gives CASSYLGTLGNYGYTF.

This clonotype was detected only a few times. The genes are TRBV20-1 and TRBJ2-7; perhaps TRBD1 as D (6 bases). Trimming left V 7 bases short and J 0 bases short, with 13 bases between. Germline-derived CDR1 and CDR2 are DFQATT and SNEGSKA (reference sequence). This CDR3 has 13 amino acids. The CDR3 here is CSGLGQRSYEQYF. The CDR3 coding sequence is TGCAGTGGATTAGGACAGCGCTCCTACGAGCAGTACTTC.

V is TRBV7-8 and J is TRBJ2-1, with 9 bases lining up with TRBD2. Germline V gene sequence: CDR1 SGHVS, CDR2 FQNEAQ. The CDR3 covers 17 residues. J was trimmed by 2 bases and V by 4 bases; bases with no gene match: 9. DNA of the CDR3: TGTGCCAGCAGCTCGTACTTAGCGGGAGAGGCCTACAATGAGCAGTTCTTC. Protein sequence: CASSSYLAGEAYNEQFF.